Presented here are 12 T cell receptor beta chains from one specimen sequenced in a study of blood T cell repertoires in COVID-19. Clones were read by immunoSEQ multiplex PCR, and TCRdb kept only the in-frame ones, dropping some. The data show about 210,000 clones, 70% to 90% seen once. Sample: peripheral blood. The receptors come from a woman aged 80 or older with acute or convalescent COVID-19.

The chain recombines TRBV6-5 with TRBJ2-1; 9 bases line up with TRBD2. Germline V gives CDR1 MNHEY, CDR2 SVGAGI. Losses at the gene ends were 6 bases for V and 10 bases for J; bases not matched to a gene: 10. CDR3 size: 14 residues. The CDR3: CASRPGLAFWEQFF. Written as DNA, the CDR3 is TGTGCCAGCAGGCCGGGACTAGCATTTTGGGAGCAGTTCTTC.

This clone was observed a handful of times. The CDR3, as DNA: TGCGCCAGCAGCCAAGGGACAGCCTACCCATCACTGTTTTTT. It is translated as CASSQGTAYPSLFF. The rearrangement uses TRBV4-3 and TRBJ1-4; TRBD1 is a possible D gene (6 bases). Trimming removed 1 base at V and 13 bases at J, with 16 bases between. This CDR3 has 14 residues. Germline V gives CDR1 LGHNA, CDR2 YSLEER.

This sequence joins TRBV6-5 and TRBJ1-3; D might be TRBD1 (6 bases). Trimming pared 4 bases from V and 4 bases from J, leaving 17 bases between. The CDR3 runs 16 residues. Germline loops: CDR1 MNHEY, CDR2 SVGAGI. CDR3 in DNA: TGTGCCAGCAGTTTCATCCTACAGGGAAGAGGAAACACCATATATTTT. This gives the protein CASSFILQGRGNTIYF.

This rearrangement joins TRBV7-2 to TRBJ2-3; D call uncertain. Trimming removed 5 bases at V and 4 bases at J, with 7 bases between. The CDR3 is 12 amino acids. From germline, CDR1 is SGHTA and CDR2 FQGNSA. In nucleotides, the CDR3 is TGTGCCAGCAGCCATTACTCAGATACGCAGTATTTT. This translates into CASSHYSDTQYF.

This clone was recorded a few times. The chain combines TRBV7-9 with TRBJ2-7; D is perhaps TRBD2 (6 bases). The CDR3 covers 14 residues. The germline CDR1 and CDR2 sequences are SEHNR and FQNEAQ (reference sequence). Trimming removed 0 bases from V and 7 bases from J, with 13 bases in between. The CDR3 loop is CASSLAGTWVEQYF. CDR3 DNA: TGTGCCAGCAGCTTAGCCGGGACTTGGGTGGAGCAGTACTTC.

CDR3 in DNA: TGTGCCAGCACGAGGGGGTCCTACAATGAGCAGTTCTTC. Protein: CASTRGSYNEQFF. This chain links TRBV18 with TRBJ2-1, with a possible D match to TRBD1 (6 bases). Germline CDR1 is KGHSH and CDR2 is LQKENI. Trimming removed 8 bases at V and 1 base at J, with 9 bases between. This CDR3 contains 13 residues. Together with reference TRBV18 and TRBJ2-1, the CDR3 gives the full variable domain: NAGVMQNPRHLVRRRGQEARLRCSPMKGHSHVYWYRQLPEEGLKFMVYLQKENIIDESGMPKERFSAEFPKEGPSILRIQQVVRGDSAAYFCASTRGSYNEQFFGPGTRLTVL.

This chain joins TRBV18 and TRBJ2-7; TRBD1 matches at 7 bases. The length of the CDR3 is 17 residues. J lost 2 bases, V lost 3 bases, and 13 bases had no gene match. The germline V gene encodes CDR1 KGHSH and CDR2 LQKENI. CDR3 DNA sequence: TGTGCCAGCTCACCCCCGACAGGGTACGGGGTCCCCTACGAGCAGTACTTC. The encoded protein is CASSPPTGYGVPYEQYF. The whole variable domain, filled in from reference TRBV18 and TRBJ2-7, reads NAGVMQNPRHLVRRRGQEARLRCSPMKGHSHVYWYRQLPEEGLKFMVYLQKENIIDESGMPKERFSAEFPKEGPSILRIQQVVRGDSAAYFCASSPPTGYGVPYEQYFGPGTRLTVT.

The V and J genes are TRBV28 and TRBJ1-5; 8 nucleotides agree with TRBD1. Germline V gene sequence: CDR1 MDHEN, CDR2 SYDVKM. The CDR3 consists of 14 residues. J lost 10 bases, V lost 3 bases, and 8 bases had no gene match. The CDR3 sequence: CASSLTGETAPQHF. The CDR3 region has the DNA TGTGCCAGCAGTTTGACAGGGGAGACTGCACCCCAGCATTTT. The full variable domain, completed using reference TRBV28 and TRBJ1-5, is DVKVTQSSRYLVKRTGEKVFLECVQDMDHENMFWYRQDPGLGLRLIYFSYDVKMKEKGDIPEGYSVSREKKERFSLILESASTNQTSMYLCASSLTGETAPQHFGDGTRLSIL.

The gene calls are TRBV24-1 and TRBJ2-2; TRBD1 matches 9 bases. V shed 4 bases and J 4 bases; nucleotides not matched to a gene: 3. Per the germline V gene, CDR1 is KGHDR and CDR2 is SFDVKD. The CDR3 runs to 15 residues. CDR3 protein: CATSDPGQGTGELFF. The DNA for the CDR3 is TGTGCCACCAGTGACCCGGGACAGGGCACCGGGGAGCTGTTTTTT.

The gene calls are TRBV10-3 and TRBJ2-3; D ambiguous. From germline, CDR1 is ENHRY and CDR2 SYGVKD. V was pared by 3 bases and J by 3 bases, with 13 bases between. This CDR3 contains 15 residues. Here the CDR3 reads CAISDPSKRTDTQYF. In DNA form, the CDR3 reads TGTGCCATCAGTGACCCTAGTAAGAGGACAGATACGCAGTATTTT.

The V gene is TRBV5-1, the J gene TRBJ2-3; 12 bases match TRBD2. CDR1 SGHRS and CDR2 YFSETQ come from the germline V gene. CDR3 length: 16 residues. V dropped 5 bases and J dropped 0; count of bases not matched to a gene: 4. The CDR3 region has the DNA TGCGCCAGCAGAAGGACTAGCGGGGCTAGCACAGATACGCAGTATTTT. Its translation is CASRRTSGASTDTQYF.

The rearrangement joins TRBV19 to TRBJ1-1, with no clear D. Trimming cost V 6 bases and J 4 bases, with 12 bases left between them. The germline gives CDR1 LNHDA, CDR2 SQIVND (reference sequence). The CDR3 is 13 residues long. The CDR3 region has the DNA TGTGCCAGTAGACTACTTTTGGGCACTGAAGCTTTCTTT. Its translation: CASRLLLGTEAFF.